A selection of T cell receptor beta chains follows, all from one sample in a study of glioma-infiltrating T cells after dendritic cell vaccination. The method was immunoSEQ multiplex PCR; TCRdb's version includes in-frame clones alone and lacks a portion of them. Among about 73,000 clones listed, more than 65% were seen once. Sequenced here: blood, sampled before dendritic cell vaccination. Receptors originate from a human donor with glioblastoma. The CDR3 runs from the conserved cysteine through the conserved F or W. The order of the fields is J gene, CDR3 length, clone size, D gene, V gene, CDR3 DNA, CDR3 protein. A D gene is named only where the DNA matches it firmly. Clone size is given for some rows only: seen once, a few or many times, or a class if the clone is expanded.

>TRBJ1-1|16|once|.|TRBV5-1
TGCGCCAGCCGGACAGCAGGACAGATCATGAACACTGAAGCTTTCTTT
CASRTAGQIMNTEAFF
>TRBJ1-5|15|.|TRBD1|TRBV7-9
TGTGCCAGCAGCTATTCGGGACAGACTAATCAGCCCCAGCATTTT
CASSYSGQTNQPQHF
>TRBJ1-5|15|few|.|TRBV6-6
TGTGCCAGCAGTTGGGAGGGGGGGAGCAATCAGCCCCAGCATTTT
CASSWEGGSNQPQHF
>TRBJ2-3|13|.|.|TRBV25-1
TGTGCCAGCAAGCTCAGGGGCGCGGATACGCAGTATTTT
CASKLRGADTQYF
>TRBJ2-7|13|.|.|TRBV19
TGTGCCAGTAGTATCAAGCCCTCCTACGAGCAGTACTTC
CASSIKPSYEQYF
>TRBJ2-7|12|.|TRBD1|TRBV29-1
TGCAGCGTTAGGGACAGGGGTGACGAGCAGTACTTC
CSVRDRGDEQYF
>TRBJ2-6|14|.|.|TRBV30
TGTGCCTGGACCCAGGGAGGTGGGGCCAACGTCCTGACTTTC
CAWTQGGGANVLTF
>TRBJ2-1|14|.|TRBD1|TRBV7-9
TGTGCCAGCAACCTCGGGACAGTCTACAATGAGCAGTTCTTC
CASNLGTVYNEQFF
>TRBJ2-4|13|.|.|TRBV6-5
TGTGCCAGCAGCTCGGGAGCCAAAAACATTCAGTACTTC
CASSSGAKNIQYF
>TRBJ1-4|18|once|TRBD1|TRBV18
TGTGCCAGCTCACCACCTCGGGACAGGGGGCGAGGGGACGAAAAACTGTTTTTT
CASSPPRDRGRGDEKLFF
>TRBJ2-3|14|.|TRBD1|TRBV2
TGTGCCAGCAGTGCACAGGGGCGCACAGATACGCAGTATTTT
CASSAQGRTDTQYF
>TRBJ1-1|13|few|.|TRBV6-5
TGTGCCAGCAGAAACGAAAAGGGGTTTGAAGCTTTCTTT
CASRNEKGFEAFF
>TRBJ2-2|14|.|TRBD1|TRBV7-6
TGTGCCAGCAGCGTCTGGACAGGCTTCGGGGAGCTGTTTTTT
CASSVWTGFGELFF
>TRBJ2-5|14|.|TRBD2|TRBV2
TGTGCCAGCAGGGCTAGCGGGATGCGGGAGACCCAGTACTTC
CASRASGMRETQYF
>TRBJ2-2|14|few|.|TRBV6-5
TGTGCCAGCAGTGAGGGGGTTGACACCGGGGAGCTGTTTTTT
CASSEGVDTGELFF
>TRBJ2-3|15|.|TRBD2|TRBV5-1
TGCGCCAGCAGCTTATCGCGGGGGGACACAGATACGCAGTATTTT
CASSLSRGDTDTQYF